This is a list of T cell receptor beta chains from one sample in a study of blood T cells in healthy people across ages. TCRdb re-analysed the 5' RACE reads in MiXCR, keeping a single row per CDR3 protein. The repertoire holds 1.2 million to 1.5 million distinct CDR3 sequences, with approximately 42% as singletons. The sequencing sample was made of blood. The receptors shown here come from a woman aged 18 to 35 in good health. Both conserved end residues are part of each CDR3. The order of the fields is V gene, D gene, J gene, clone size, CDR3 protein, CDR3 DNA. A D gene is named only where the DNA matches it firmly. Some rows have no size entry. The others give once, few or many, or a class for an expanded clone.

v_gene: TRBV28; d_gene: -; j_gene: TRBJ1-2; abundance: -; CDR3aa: CASSNAGASNTF; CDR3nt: TGTGCCAGCAGTAACGCCGGGGCCAGCAACACCTTC
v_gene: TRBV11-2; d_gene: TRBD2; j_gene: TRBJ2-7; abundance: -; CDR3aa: CASSLGLAGPDEQYF; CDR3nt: TGTGCCAGCAGCTTAGGACTAGCGGGGCCAGACGAGCAGTACTTC
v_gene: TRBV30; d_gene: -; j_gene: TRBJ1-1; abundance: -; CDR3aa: CAWSEGRGSRTEAFF; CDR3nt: TGTGCCTGGAGTGAAGGGAGGGGATCACGGACTGAAGCTTTCTTT
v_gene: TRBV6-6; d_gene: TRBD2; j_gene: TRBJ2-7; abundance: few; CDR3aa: CASARREGEQYF; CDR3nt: TGTGCCAGCGCGCGTCGGGAGGGCGAGCAGTACTTC
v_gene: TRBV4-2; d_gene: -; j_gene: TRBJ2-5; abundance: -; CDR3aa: CASSQDSNTGVPQETKYF; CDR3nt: TGTGCCAGCAGCCAAGATTCAAACACTGGGGTCCCACAAGAGACCAAGTACTTC
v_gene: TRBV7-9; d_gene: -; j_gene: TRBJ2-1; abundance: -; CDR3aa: CASSRLPGTSGEQFF; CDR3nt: TGTGCCAGCAGCCGACTACCCGGAACGTCTGGTGAGCAGTTCTTC
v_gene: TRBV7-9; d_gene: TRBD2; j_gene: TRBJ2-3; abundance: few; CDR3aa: CASSELAGVGLSTDTQYF; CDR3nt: TGTGCCAGCAGCGAATTAGCGGGAGTGGGGTTAAGCACAGATACGCAGTATTTT
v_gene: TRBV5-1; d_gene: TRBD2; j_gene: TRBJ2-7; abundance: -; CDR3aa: CASRRMTSSYEQYF; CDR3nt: TGCGCCAGCAGACGAATGACTAGCAGTTACGAGCAGTACTTC
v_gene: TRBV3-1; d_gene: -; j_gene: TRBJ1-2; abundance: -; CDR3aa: CASSRRGSGTYGYTF; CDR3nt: TGTGCCAGCAGCCGTCGGGGATCCGGGACCTATGGCTACACCTTC
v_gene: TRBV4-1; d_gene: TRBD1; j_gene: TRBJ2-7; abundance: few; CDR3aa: CASSLGDRGLYEQYF; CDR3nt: TGCGCCAGCAGTCTGGGGGACAGGGGTCTCTACGAGCAGTACTTC
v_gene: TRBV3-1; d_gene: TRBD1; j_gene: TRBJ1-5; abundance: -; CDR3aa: CASSQDDRENQPQHF; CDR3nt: TGTGCCAGCAGCCAAGATGACAGGGAGAATCAGCCCCAGCATTTT
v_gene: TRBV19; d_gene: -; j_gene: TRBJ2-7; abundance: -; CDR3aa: CASSRDSWNEQYF; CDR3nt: TGTGCCAGTAGTCGAGACAGTTGGAACGAGCAGTACTTC
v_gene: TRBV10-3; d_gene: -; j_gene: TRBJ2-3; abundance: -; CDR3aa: CAISPAGAVNGDTQYF; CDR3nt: TGTGCCATCAGTCCTGCCGGGGCGGTCAATGGGGATACGCAGTATTTT
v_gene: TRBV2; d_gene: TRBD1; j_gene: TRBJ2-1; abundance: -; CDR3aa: CASSRTGGFNEQFF; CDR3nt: TGTGCCAGCAGTCGGACAGGGGGCTTCAATGAGCAGTTCTTC
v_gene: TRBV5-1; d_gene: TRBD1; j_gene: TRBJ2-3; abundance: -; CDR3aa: CASSKGQADTQYF; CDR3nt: TGCGCCAGCAGCAAAGGACAGGCAGATACGCAGTATTTT
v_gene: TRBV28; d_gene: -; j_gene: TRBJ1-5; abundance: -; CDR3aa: CASSLWAGTGNQPQHF; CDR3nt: TGTGCCAGCAGTTTATGGGCGGGCACAGGCAATCAGCCCCAGCATTTT
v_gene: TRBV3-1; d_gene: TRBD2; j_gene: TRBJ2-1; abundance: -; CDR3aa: CASSQADGGGYNEQFF; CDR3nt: TGTGCCAGCAGCCAAGCGGACGGGGGGGGTTACAATGAGCAGTTCTTC
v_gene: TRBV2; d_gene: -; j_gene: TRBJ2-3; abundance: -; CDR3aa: CASRISGGTQYF; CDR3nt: TGTGCCAGCAGGATTTCAGGTGGTACGCAGTATTTT
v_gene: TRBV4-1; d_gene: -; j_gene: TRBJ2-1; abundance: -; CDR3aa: CASGGNNEQFF; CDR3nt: TGCGCCAGCGGGGGCAACAATGAGCAGTTCTTC
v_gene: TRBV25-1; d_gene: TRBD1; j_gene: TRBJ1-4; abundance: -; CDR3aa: CASSGGQREKLFF; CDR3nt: TGTGCCAGCAGTGGGGGACAGCGAGAAAAGTTGTTTTTT
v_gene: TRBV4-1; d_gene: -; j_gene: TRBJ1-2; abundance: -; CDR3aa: CASSAPSGGVGYTF; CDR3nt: TGCGCCAGCAGCGCCCCTTCAGGAGGGGTTGGCTACACCTTC
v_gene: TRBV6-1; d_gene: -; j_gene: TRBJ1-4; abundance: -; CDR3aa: CASSGGASGEKLFF; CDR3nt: TGTGCCAGCAGCGGCGGGGCGTCGGGGGAAAAACTGTTTTTT
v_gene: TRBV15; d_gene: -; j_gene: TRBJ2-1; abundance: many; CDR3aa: CATSSLDTSSYNEQFF; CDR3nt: TGTGCCACCAGCAGCTTAGATACGAGCTCCTACAATGAGCAGTTCTTC
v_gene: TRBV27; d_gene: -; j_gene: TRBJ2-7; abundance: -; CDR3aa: CASSLQGSVYEQYF; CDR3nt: TGTGCCAGCAGTTTACAAGGTAGCGTCTACGAGCAGTACTTC
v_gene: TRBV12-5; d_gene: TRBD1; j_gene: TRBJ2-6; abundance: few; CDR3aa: CASGLVPRTGFGANVLTF; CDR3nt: TGTGCTAGTGGTTTGGTACCCCGGACAGGGTTTGGGGCCAACGTCCTGACTTTC
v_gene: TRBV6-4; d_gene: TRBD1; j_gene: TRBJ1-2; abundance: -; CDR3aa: CARTGPRYRGNYGYTF; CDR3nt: TGTGCCAGAACTGGCCCCCGCTACAGGGGCAATTATGGCTACACCTTC
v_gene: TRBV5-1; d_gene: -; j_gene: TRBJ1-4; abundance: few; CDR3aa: CASSRGSANEKLFF; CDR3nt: TGCGCCAGCAGCCGCGGATCGGCTAATGAAAAACTGTTTTTT
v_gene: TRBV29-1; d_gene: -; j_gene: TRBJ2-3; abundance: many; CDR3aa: CSVVKGSVDTQYF; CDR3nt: TGCAGCGTCGTAAAGGGCTCGGTGGATACGCAGTATTTT
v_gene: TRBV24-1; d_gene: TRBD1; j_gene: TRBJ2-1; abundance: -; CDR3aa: CATSDPGPRGREQFF; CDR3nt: TGTGCCACCAGTGACCCGGGACCAAGGGGGCGTGAGCAGTTCTTC
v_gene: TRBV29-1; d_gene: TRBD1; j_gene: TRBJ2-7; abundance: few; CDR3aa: CSVLDREPYEQYF; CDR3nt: TGCAGCGTTTTAGACAGGGAGCCCTACGAGCAGTACTTC
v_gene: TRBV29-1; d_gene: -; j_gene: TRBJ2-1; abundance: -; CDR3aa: CSARDEICNEQFF; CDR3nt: TGCAGCGCCCGGGACGAGATCTGCAATGAGCAGTTCTTC